Each of the 21 T cell receptor beta chains below was sequenced from the same sample in a study of blood T cell repertoires in COVID-19. Some clones are missing from TCRdb's copy, which holds only in-frame ones; the method was immunoSEQ multiplex PCR. Of some 53,000 clones in the sample, 90% are singletons; the top ten hold around 3.1%. The sequenced material came from peripheral blood. The receptor set was obtained from a human donor in a cohort sampled during active COVID-19.

CDR3 nucleotides: TGTGCCGGCGAGACGGGACAGGGGAACACCATATATTTT. This gives the protein CAGETGQGNTIYF. This chain uses TRBV6-5 with TRBJ1-3; TRBD1 aligns across 10 bases. Germline-derived CDR1 and CDR2 are MNHEY and SVGAGI. CDR3 length: 13 amino acids. Germline trimming cut 11 bases from V and 7 bases from J; bases unmatched to any gene: 8.

The V and J genes are TRBV6-6 and TRBJ1-1; D call uncertain. V lost 2 bases and J 8 bases, leaving 9 bases between the germline ends. The CDR3 is made up of 12 amino acids. Germline V gene lookup returns CDR1 MNHNY and CDR2 SVGAGI (reference sequence). The chain's CDR3 is CASSYNGREAFF. The CDR3, as DNA: TGTGCCAGCAGTTACAACGGCAGGGAAGCTTTCTTT.

The rearrangement joins TRBV27 to TRBJ1-5, with D perhaps matching TRBD1 (5 bases). Trimming pared 7 bases from V and 5 bases from J, leaving 12 bases between. The CDR3 is made up of 13 amino acids. Germline-derived CDR1 and CDR2 are MNHEY and SMNVEV (reference sequence). CDR3 coding DNA: TGTGCCAGCAAGATTGGGGGGGATCAGCCCCAGCATTTT. Translating it yields CASKIGGDQPQHF.

The chain is built from TRBV18 and TRBJ2-2; D perhaps matches TRBD2 (5 bases). V lost 4 bases and J lost 1, with 10 bases in between. Germline V CDR1 and CDR2: KGHSH, LQKENI. This CDR3 has 15 residues. The CDR3 loop reads CASSLQRMNTGELFF. The CDR3 nucleotides are TGTGCCAGCTCACTTCAGCGGATGAACACCGGGGAGCTGTTTTTT.

The chain couples TRBV5-6 to TRBJ1-2, with D possibly TRBD1 on 5 matching bases. The CDR3 runs to 15 residues. Germline V CDR1 and CDR2: SGHDT, YYEEEE. V was cut by 1 base and J by 8 bases, with 18 bases left in between. The CDR3 DNA sequence: TGTGCCAGCAGCTTGACCGGACAAGACTCTGGAGGCTACACCTTC. It encodes CASSLTGQDSGGYTF.

This chain uses TRBV4-1 with TRBJ1-6, with TRBD1 as a possible D gene (6 bases). The germline CDR1 and CDR2 sequences are MGHRA and YSYEKL. The V and J ends lost 4 bases and 10 bases respectively, with 23 bases between them. This CDR3 spans 17 amino acids. CDR3 nucleotides: TGCGCCAGCAGCCCCCGGTTTCCGGACGATAGGGGGTCACCCCTCCACTTT. Protein sequence: CASSPRFPDDRGSPLHF.

The chain uses TRBV5-1 and TRBJ1-1, with D perhaps TRBD1 (5 bases). The V and J ends lost 2 bases and 7 bases respectively, with 9 bases between them. Germline CDR1 SGHRS, CDR2 YFSETQ. The CDR3 is 12 residues long. In DNA, the CDR3 is TGCGCCAGCAGCTTTGACAGCATTGAAGCTTTCTTT. Residues: CASSFDSIEAFF.

The rearrangement uses TRBV29-1 and TRBJ2-5; the D is unclear. The CDR3 covers 11 residues. Per germline, CDR1 SQVTM and CDR2 ANQGSEA. Trimming stripped 4 bases from V and 4 bases from J, with 7 bases between. CDR3 loop: CSVAPGETQYF. In nucleotides, the CDR3 is TGCAGCGTTGCCCCAGGAGAGACCCAGTACTTC. Filled out from reference TRBV29-1 and TRBJ2-5, the complete variable domain reads SAVISQKPSRDICQRGTSLTIQCQVDSQVTMMFWYRQQPGQSLTLIATANQGSEATYESGFVIDKFPISRPNLTFSTLTVSNMSPEDSSIYLCSVAPGETQYFGPGTRLLVL.

V and J are TRBV11-2 and TRBJ2-1; the match to TRBD2 covers 9 bases. CDR3 length: 12 residues. The ends lost 5 bases at V and 10 bases at J; junction bases unmatched: 3. Germline V gene lookup returns CDR1 SGHAT and CDR2 FQNNGV. In nucleotides, the CDR3 is TGTGCCAGCAGCGCGAGCGGGAGGGAGCAGTTCTTC. Its translation is CASSASGREQFF.

This chain uses TRBV25-1 with TRBJ2-5, with 8 bases matching TRBD2. The CDR3 has 16 amino acids. CDR1 and CDR2 (germline): MGHDK, SYGVNS. The V segment lost 1 base and the J segment 5 bases; nucleotides outside the gene matches: 9. The CDR3 region has the DNA TGTGCCAGCAGTGAATTCACGGGGGGGCGGCGGGAGACCCAGTACTTC. Amino acid sequence: CASSEFTGGRRETQYF.

The rearrangement uses TRBV5-1 and TRBJ1-4; a weak D match, TRBD1 (6 bases). V shed 4 bases and J shed 4 bases, with 11 bases lying between them. Germline lookup yields CDR1 SGHRS and CDR2 YFSETQ. The CDR3 loop spans 14 amino acids. CDR3 DNA: TGCGCCAGCAGCAGATCAGGGGATAATGAAAAACTGTTTTTT. Translating it yields CASSRSGDNEKLFF.

This CDR3 reads CASSPTRDRGNTGELFF. The CDR3 coding sequence is TGTGCCAGCTCACCAACCCGGGACAGGGGGAACACCGGGGAGCTGTTTTTT. The chain carries TRBV18 and TRBJ2-2, with 10 positions matching TRBD1. Per germline, CDR1 KGHSH and CDR2 LQKENI. After removal of 2 bases from V and 1 base from J, the junction contained 4 bases not matched to a gene. This CDR3 spans 17 amino acids. Combining the CDR3 with reference TRBV18 and TRBJ2-2 gives the whole variable domain NAGVMQNPRHLVRRRGQEARLRCSPMKGHSHVYWYRQLPEEGLKFMVYLQKENIIDESGMPKERFSAEFPKEGPSILRIQQVVRGDSAAYFCASSPTRDRGNTGELFFGEGSRLTVL.

The chain uses TRBV4-1 and TRBJ2-4; 13 positions match TRBD2. Unmatched junction bases numbered 9, after V lost 2 bases and J lost 8 bases. This CDR3 comprises 17 residues. Germline values: CDR1 MGHRA, CDR2 YSYEKL. The CDR3 loop reads CASSQYQLAGGRDIQYF. The DNA for the CDR3 is TGCGCCAGCAGCCAATATCAACTAGCGGGAGGGCGGGACATTCAGTACTTC.

This clone showed up just once. This chain uses TRBV3-1 (or the pseudogene TRBV3-2) with TRBJ2-6, with TRBD2 matching 8 bases. The length of the CDR3 is 17 residues. The V segment lost 1 base and the J segment 5 bases; nucleotides outside the gene matches: 7. Germline V gene lookup returns CDR1 LGHDT and CDR2 YNNKEL (reference sequence). CDR3 bases: TGTGCCAGCAGCCAAGCCGGGAGGGCCGTTAGGGCCAACGTCCTGACTTTC. The encoded protein is CASSQAGRAVRANVLTF.

The V and J genes are TRBV7-9 and TRBJ2-1, with 7 bases that match TRBD2. Unmatched junction bases numbered 9, after V lost 3 bases and J lost 1 base. CDR1 is SEHNR, CDR2 FQNEAQ, per germline (reference sequence). The CDR3 length is 17 residues. CDR3 bases: TGTGCCAGCAGCTTTACCAAACTAGCGCCTTCCTACAATGAGCAGTTCTTC. Encoded protein: CASSFTKLAPSYNEQFF.

This rearrangement joins TRBV7-3 to TRBJ2-3; tentatively, D is TRBD2 (6 bases). This CDR3 contains 15 residues. Germline V gene data show CDR1 as SGHTA and CDR2 as FQGTGA. Trimming took 4 bases from V and 1 from J, leaving 12 bases between them. The CDR3 DNA is TGTGCCAGCAGCTCGTTGGCGGGACGCACAGATACGCAGTATTTT. Protein product: CASSSLAGRTDTQYF.

The chain employs TRBV7-3 and TRBJ2-1; 14 bases map to TRBD2. Germline-derived CDR1 and CDR2 are SGHTA and FQGTGA. This CDR3 is 15 amino acids long. Germline trimming cut 1 base from V and 10 bases from J; bases unmatched to any gene: 3. CDR3 loop: CASSLSGTSGGEQFF. CDR3 nucleotides: TGTGCCAGCAGCTTAAGCGGGACTAGCGGGGGAGAGCAGTTCTTC. Full variable domain (missing parts from reference TRBV7-3 and TRBJ2-1): GAGVSQTPSNKVTEKGKYVELRCDPISGHTALYWYRQSLGQGPEFLIYFQGTGAADDSGLPNDRFFAVRPEGSVSTLKIQRTERGDSAVYLCASSLSGTSGGEQFFGPGTRLTVL.

The V gene is TRBV5-1, the J gene TRBJ2-3; 7 bases map to TRBD1. Losses at the gene ends were 4 bases for V and 0 bases for J; bases not matched to a gene: 5. CDR3 length equals 15 residues. From germline, CDR1 is SGHRS and CDR2 YFSETQ. DNA for the CDR3: TGCGCCAGCAGCCTGGGACAGACTAGCACAGATACGCAGTATTTT. It yields the protein CASSLGQTSTDTQYF.

The CDR3 loop reads CASSYGLAPNNEQFF. CDR3 DNA: TGTGCCAGCAGCTATGGACTAGCACCCAACAATGAGCAGTTCTTC. This chain uses TRBV6-5 with TRBJ2-1; 8 bases are a match to TRBD2. This CDR3 is 15 amino acids long. The V gene's germline CDR1 is MNHEY and CDR2 SVGAGI. The V segment lost 6 bases and the J segment 5 bases; nucleotides outside the gene matches: 9.

The chain uses TRBV9 and TRBJ1-6; D not certain. The V end was cut by 0 bases, the J end by 7 bases, with 14 bases between. Germline loops: CDR1 SGDLS, CDR2 YYNGEE. The CDR3 covers 16 residues. The CDR3 sequence: CASSVDMEKVNSPLHF. In DNA, the CDR3 is TGTGCCAGCAGCGTAGATATGGAGAAGGTCAATTCACCCCTCCACTTT.

This chain uses TRBV4-1 with TRBJ2-1; D is perhaps TRBD1 (7 bases). Germline V gene lookup returns CDR1 MGHRA and CDR2 YSYEKL. Trimming shortened V by 9 bases and J by 4 bases, and 19 bases separated the two germline ends. The CDR3 runs to 15 residues. The CDR3 is CASTSAGQKYNEQFF. The CDR3 nucleotides are TGCGCCAGTACCAGCGCGGGACAGAAATACAATGAGCAGTTCTTC.